The 21 T cell receptor beta chains presented below share a single source sample, sequenced in a study of blood T cell repertoires in COVID-19. Sequenced by immunoSEQ multiplex PCR; TCRdb stores in-frame clones only, minus some. The sample holds around 67,000 clones, 84% seen once. The material sequenced was peripheral blood. The origin of the receptors is a man aged 70 or older with acute or convalescent COVID-19.

This chain joins TRBV28 and TRBJ2-1, with 7 nucleotides matching TRBD2. This CDR3 has 19 amino acids. V was pared by 8 bases and J by 9 bases, with 28 bases of the junction left unmatched. Germline CDR1 and CDR2: MDHEN and SYDVKM. The CDR3 loop is CASQCPPGGSACVTSEQFF. In nucleotides, the CDR3 is TGTGCCAGCCAGTGCCCCCCTGGCGGGAGTGCTTGTGTAACCAGTGAGCAGTTCTTC.

V usage is TRBV5-1 and J usage is TRBJ2-5; D perhaps matches TRBD2 (7 bases). V dropped 0 bases and J dropped 1 base, with 10 bases sitting between them. This CDR3 contains 15 residues. Germline-derived CDR1 and CDR2 are SGHRS and YFSETQ. CDR3 region: CASSLEGGPQETQYF. CDR3 DNA sequence: TGCGCCAGCAGCTTGGAGGGGGGGCCCCAAGAGACCCAGTACTTC.

The genes are TRBV29-1 and TRBJ2-7, with 7 bases identical to TRBD2. Germline V gene data show CDR1 as SQVTM and CDR2 as ANQGSEA. The ends lost 1 base at V and 3 bases at J; junction bases unmatched: 12. The CDR3 covers 16 residues. The CDR3 DNA is TGCAGCGTTGAAGTGAGGAGGGAGCGGGGCCACTACGAGCAGTACTTC. It translates to CSVEVRRERGHYEQYF.

The rearrangement links TRBV19 to TRBJ2-7; no firm D call. The CDR3 extends over 13 amino acids. With 4 bases removed from V and 3 bases from J, the gap between germline ends came to 10 bases. Germline V gene sequence: CDR1 LNHDA, CDR2 SQIVND (reference sequence). CDR3 nucleotides: TGTGCCAGTAGTAGCCACGTCGGCTACGAGCAGTACTTC. Translating it yields CASSSHVGYEQYF.

The J gene is TRBJ1-3, the V gene TRBV2, with D tentatively TRBD1 (5 bases). Germline CDR1 is SNHLY and CDR2 is FYNNEI. Trimming stripped 11 bases from V and 2 bases from J, with 13 bases between. This CDR3 region has 13 residues. This chain's CDR3 is CAGALGAGNTIYF. The CDR3 nucleotides read TGTGCCGGCGCGCTAGGGGCTGGAAACACCATATATTTT.

The V and J genes are TRBV10-3 and TRBJ2-2, with D uncertain. The CDR3 runs to 12 residues. Germline CDR1 and CDR2: ENHRY and SYGVKD. Trimming removed 6 bases from V and 3 bases from J, with 5 bases in between. CDR3 DNA: TGTGCCATCAGGGGCGACACCGGGGAGCTGTTTTTT. As protein: CAIRGDTGELFF.

The rearrangement joins TRBV28 to TRBJ2-1, with 7 bases identical to TRBD1. After removal of 4 bases from V and 2 bases from J, the junction contained 8 bases not matched to a gene. The CDR3 loop spans 16 amino acids. Looked up from germline, CDR1 is MDHEN and CDR2 is SYDVKM. The DNA of the CDR3 is TGTGCCAGCAGTTCTCCAGGGGGATCCACCTACAATGAGCAGTTCTTC. Translating it yields CASSSPGGSTYNEQFF.

This chain uses TRBV5-1 with TRBJ2-6, with D uncertain. The CDR3 loop spans 14 amino acids. The ends were cut back, 7 bases at V and 0 bases at J, with 8 bases in the middle. Germline lookup yields CDR1 SGHRS and CDR2 YFSETQ. The CDR3, as DNA: TGCGCCAGCTGCGTGTACTCTGGGGCCAACGTCCTGACTTTC. Protein: CASCVYSGANVLTF.

The rearrangement joins TRBV27 to TRBJ2-7, with D maybe TRBD2 (6 bases). Germline loops: CDR1 MNHEY, CDR2 SMNVEV (reference sequence). The V end lost 3 bases, the J end lost 2 bases, and 14 bases lay between the germline ends. This CDR3 comprises 15 residues. CDR3: CASSFSLGGTYEQYF. For the CDR3, the DNA is TGTGCCAGCAGTTTCTCTCTCGGGGGAACCTACGAGCAGTACTTC.

V and J are TRBV4-2 and TRBJ1-2, with D unclear. Trimming shortened V by 0 bases and J by 4 bases, and 9 bases separated the two germline ends. The CDR3 extends over 14 amino acids. CDR1 and CDR2 from the germline V gene are LGHNA and YNFKEQ. This CDR3 is CASSQDPGSYGYTF. The CDR3 DNA reads as TGTGCCAGCAGCCAAGATCCAGGTAGCTATGGCTACACCTTC.

The chain has TRBV5-1 and TRBJ1-3; 11 bases are a match to TRBD1. The CDR3 runs to 17 residues. The ends lost 0 bases at V and 3 bases at J; junction bases unmatched: 5. CDR1 is SGHRS and CDR2 is YFSETQ in the germline V gene. The CDR3 loop reads CASSLVPGTGGGNTIYF. CDR3 sequence (DNA): TGCGCCAGCAGCTTGGTGCCCGGGACAGGGGGTGGAAACACCATATATTTT.

This clone was observed a single time. The rearrangement joins TRBV14 to TRBJ1-1, with 8 bases lining up with TRBD1. Germline V CDR1 and CDR2: SGHDN, FVKESK. V shed 0 bases and J 12 bases; nucleotides not matched to a gene: 15. The CDR3 covers 16 residues. DNA for the CDR3: TGTGCCAGCAGCCAAGAAATTCGGGGACACAGGGGGGGTACTTTCTTT. Encoded protein: CASSQEIRGHRGGTFF.

The V call is TRBV19, the J call TRBJ2-3, with D possibly matching TRBD2 (5 bases). CDR3 length: 14 amino acids. Germline V gives CDR1 LNHDA, CDR2 SQIVND (reference sequence). V was shortened by 1 base and J by 4 bases, with 9 bases between the two germline ends. The DNA of the CDR3 is TGTGCCAGTAGTATAGGGAGCGGAGCAGATACGCAGTATTTT. It yields the protein CASSIGSGADTQYF.

The J gene is TRBJ1-5, the V gene TRBV19, with D possibly being TRBD1 (5 bases). Germline CDR1 LNHDA, CDR2 SQIVND (reference sequence). The V end was cut by 1 base, the J end by 7 bases, with 14 bases between. The CDR3 loop spans 15 amino acids. This chain's CDR3 is CASSIAGRGVQPQHF. DNA for the CDR3: TGTGCCAGTAGTATAGCAGGGAGGGGCGTGCAGCCCCAGCATTTT.

V gene TRBV24-1 combines with J gene TRBJ1-5; D unresolved. V was pared by 2 bases and J by 6 bases, with 4 bases between. The CDR3 runs 12 residues. Germline V lookup: CDR1 KGHDR, CDR2 SFDVKD. The CDR3 reads CATSDSGQPQHF. The CDR3 region has the DNA TGTGCCACCAGTGATTCGGGTCAGCCCCAGCATTTT.

V gene TRBV28 combines with J gene TRBJ2-7, with 8 bases matching TRBD1. After removal of 6 bases from V and 6 bases from J, the junction contained 10 bases not matched to a gene. Looked up from germline, CDR1 is MDHEN and CDR2 is SYDVKM. The CDR3 loop spans 14 amino acids. CDR3 DNA sequence: TGTGCCAGCAGCCTCAGGGGGCGTTCGAGCGAGCAGTACTTC. It is translated as CASSLRGRSSEQYF. Variable domain in full (rest from reference TRBV28 and TRBJ2-7): DVKVTQSSRYLVKRTGEKVFLECVQDMDHENMFWYRQDPGLGLRLIYFSYDVKMKEKGDIPEGYSVSREKKERFSLILESASTNQTSMYLCASSLRGRSSEQYFGPGTRLTVT.

The gene calls are TRBV29-1 and TRBJ2-1; D may be TRBD1 (8 bases). Germline CDR1 SQVTM, CDR2 ANQGSEA. Trimming took 4 bases from V and 7 from J, leaving 23 bases between them. This CDR3 spans 16 amino acids. The CDR3 nucleotides are TGCAGCGTTGGGGGAGGGTCGACAGGGGTTATGAATGAGCAGTTCTTC. This gives the protein CSVGGGSTGVMNEQFF.

This chain links TRBV11-2 with TRBJ1-2, with TRBD1 as a possible D gene (6 bases). CDR1 is SGHAT and CDR2 is FQNNGV in the germline V gene. The CDR3 is 16 residues long. V dropped 2 bases and J dropped 2 bases, with 15 bases sitting between them. CDR3 bases: TGTGCCAGCAGCTTACAGACAGGATCCTTCAACTATGGCTACACCTTC. It yields the protein CASSLQTGSFNYGYTF.

The chain links TRBV19 to TRBJ2-2, with D possibly matching TRBD1 (5 bases). V was shortened by 5 bases and J by 1 base, with 14 bases between the two germline ends. The CDR3 runs 16 residues. CDR1 and CDR2 from the germline V gene are LNHDA and SQIVND (reference sequence). The CDR3: CASSWGGGMNTGELFF. CDR3 DNA sequence: TGTGCCAGTAGTTGGGGCGGTGGGATGAACACCGGGGAGCTGTTTTTT.

CDR3: CASSQGSDQPQHF. CDR3 DNA: TGTGCCAGCAGCCAGGGGTCCGATCAGCCCCAGCATTTT. V is TRBV12-3 or TRBV12-4 and J is TRBJ1-5, with a possible D match to TRBD1 (6 bases). With 6 bases removed from V and 5 bases from J, the gap between germline ends came to 11 bases. The CDR3 has 13 residues.

V is TRBV7-2 and J is TRBJ2-7; D is ambiguous. The V end lost 3 bases, the J end lost 0 bases, and 9 bases lay between the germline ends. The CDR3 has 14 residues. Germline assignment: CDR1 SGHTA and CDR2 FQGNSA. The CDR3 DNA reads as TGTGCCAGCAGCTTTCTCCGAGTCTCCTACGAGCAGTACTTC. This translates into CASSFLRVSYEQYF.